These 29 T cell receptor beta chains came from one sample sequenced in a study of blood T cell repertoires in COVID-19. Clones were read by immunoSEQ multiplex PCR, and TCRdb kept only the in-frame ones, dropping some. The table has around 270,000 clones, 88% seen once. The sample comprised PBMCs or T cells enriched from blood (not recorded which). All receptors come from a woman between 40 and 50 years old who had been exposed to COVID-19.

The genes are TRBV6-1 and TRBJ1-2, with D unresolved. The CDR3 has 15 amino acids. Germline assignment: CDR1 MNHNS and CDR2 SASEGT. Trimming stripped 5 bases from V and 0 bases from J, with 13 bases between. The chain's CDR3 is CASSLVTGANYGYTF. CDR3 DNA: TGTGCCAGCAGTTTAGTAACCGGGGCTAACTATGGCTACACCTTC.

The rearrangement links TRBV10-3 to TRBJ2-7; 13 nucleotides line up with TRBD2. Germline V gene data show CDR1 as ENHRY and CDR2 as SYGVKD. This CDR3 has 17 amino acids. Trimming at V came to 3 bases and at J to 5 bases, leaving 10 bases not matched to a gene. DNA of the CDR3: TGTGCCATCAGTGACCCGGGACTAGCGGGACCCACCGACGAGCAGTACGTC. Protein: CAISDPGLAGPTDEQYV.

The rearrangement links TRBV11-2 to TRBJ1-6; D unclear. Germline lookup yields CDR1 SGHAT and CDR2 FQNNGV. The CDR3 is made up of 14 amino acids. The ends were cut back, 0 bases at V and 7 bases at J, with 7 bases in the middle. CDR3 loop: CASSLEGRNSPLHF. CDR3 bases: TGTGCCAGCAGCTTAGAGGGCCGGAATTCACCCCTCCACTTT. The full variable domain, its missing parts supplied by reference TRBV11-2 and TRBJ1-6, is EAGVAQSPRYKIIEKRQSVAFWCNPISGHATLYWYQQILGQGPKLLIQFQNNGVVDDSQLPKDRFSAERLKGVDSTLKIQPAKLEDSAVYLCASSLEGRNSPLHFGNGTRLTVT.

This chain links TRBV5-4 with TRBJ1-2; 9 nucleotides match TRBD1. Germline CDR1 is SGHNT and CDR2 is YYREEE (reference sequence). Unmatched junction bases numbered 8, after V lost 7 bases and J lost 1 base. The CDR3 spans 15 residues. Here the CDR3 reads CASSLGQGLNYGYTF. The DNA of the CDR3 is TGTGCCAGCTCCTTGGGACAGGGCCTTAACTATGGCTACACCTTC.

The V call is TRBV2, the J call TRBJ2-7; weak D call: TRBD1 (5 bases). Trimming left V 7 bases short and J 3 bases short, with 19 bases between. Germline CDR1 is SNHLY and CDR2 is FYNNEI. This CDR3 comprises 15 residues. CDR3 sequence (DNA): TGTGCCAGCACGCACCGCCGGTCCCAGGGCTACGAGCAGTACTTC. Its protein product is CASTHRRSQGYEQYF.

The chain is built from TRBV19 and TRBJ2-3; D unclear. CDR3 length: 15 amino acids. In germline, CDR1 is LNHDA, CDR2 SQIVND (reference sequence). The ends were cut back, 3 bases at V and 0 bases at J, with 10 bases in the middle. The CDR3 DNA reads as TGTGCCAGTAGTATCGTATCAGCGAGCACAGATACGCAGTATTTT. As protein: CASSIVSASTDTQYF.

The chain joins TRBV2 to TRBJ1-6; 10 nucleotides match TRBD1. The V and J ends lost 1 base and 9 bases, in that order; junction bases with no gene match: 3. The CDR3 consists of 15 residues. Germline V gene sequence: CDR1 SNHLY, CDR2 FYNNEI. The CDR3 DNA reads TGTGCCAGCAGTGAAGAAGGGACAGGGGTTTCACCCCTCCACTTT. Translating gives CASSEEGTGVSPLHF.

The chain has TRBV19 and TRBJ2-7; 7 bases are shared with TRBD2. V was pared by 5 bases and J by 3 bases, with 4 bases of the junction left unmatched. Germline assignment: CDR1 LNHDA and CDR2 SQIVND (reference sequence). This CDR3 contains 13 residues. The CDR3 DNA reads TGTGCCAGTAGTCTGGGGGAGGGCTACGAGCAGTACGTC. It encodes CASSLGEGYEQYV.

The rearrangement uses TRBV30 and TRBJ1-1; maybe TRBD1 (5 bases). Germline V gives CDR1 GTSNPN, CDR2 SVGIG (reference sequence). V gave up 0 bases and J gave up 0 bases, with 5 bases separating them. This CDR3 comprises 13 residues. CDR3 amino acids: CAWSVQVNTEAFF. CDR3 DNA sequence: TGTGCCTGGAGTGTACAGGTGAACACTGAAGCTTTCTTT.

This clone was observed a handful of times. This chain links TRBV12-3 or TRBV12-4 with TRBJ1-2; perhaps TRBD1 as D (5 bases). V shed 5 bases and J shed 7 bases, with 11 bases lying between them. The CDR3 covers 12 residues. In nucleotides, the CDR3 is TGTGCCAGCAGTCCCGCGGGGCTTGGCTACACCTTC. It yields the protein CASSPAGLGYTF.

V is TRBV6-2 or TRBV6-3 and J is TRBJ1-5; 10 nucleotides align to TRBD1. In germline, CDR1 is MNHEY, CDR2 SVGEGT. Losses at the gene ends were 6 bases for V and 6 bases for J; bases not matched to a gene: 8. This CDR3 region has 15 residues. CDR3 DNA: TGTGCCAGCAGCCGGGGACAGGGGAGGACTCAGCCCCAGCATTTT. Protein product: CASSRGQGRTQPQHF.

CDR3 nucleotide sequence: TGCGCCGCAAGGGGGAGAGAGACCCAGTACTTC. Protein: CAARGRETQYF. The chain uses TRBV5-1 and TRBJ2-5, with D perhaps TRBD1 (6 bases). The germline gives CDR1 SGHRS, CDR2 YFSETQ. V was trimmed by 10 bases and J by 4 bases, leaving 11 bases between them. The CDR3 length is 11 residues.

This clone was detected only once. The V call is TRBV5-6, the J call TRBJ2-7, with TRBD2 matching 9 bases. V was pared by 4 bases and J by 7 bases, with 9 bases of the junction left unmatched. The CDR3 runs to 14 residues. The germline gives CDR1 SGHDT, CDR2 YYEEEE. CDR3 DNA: TGTGCCAGCAGCGATAGCGGGGGTGGGTATGAGCAGTACGTC. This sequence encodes CASSDSGGGYEQYV.

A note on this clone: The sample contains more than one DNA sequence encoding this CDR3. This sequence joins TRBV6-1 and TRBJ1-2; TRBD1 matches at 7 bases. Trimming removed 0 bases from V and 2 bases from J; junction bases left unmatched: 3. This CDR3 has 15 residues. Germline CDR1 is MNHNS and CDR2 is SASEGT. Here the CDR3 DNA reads TGTGCCAGCAGTGAAGCAGGCAGGGGGAACTATGGCTACACCTTC. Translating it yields CASSEAGRGNYGYTF.

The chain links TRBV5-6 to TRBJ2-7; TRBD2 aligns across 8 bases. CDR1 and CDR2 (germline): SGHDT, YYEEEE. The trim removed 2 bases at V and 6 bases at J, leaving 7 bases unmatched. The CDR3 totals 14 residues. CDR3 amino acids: CASSFLSLAGEQYV. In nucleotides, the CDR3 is TGTGCCAGCAGCTTCCTATCGCTAGCGGGCGAGCAGTACGTC.

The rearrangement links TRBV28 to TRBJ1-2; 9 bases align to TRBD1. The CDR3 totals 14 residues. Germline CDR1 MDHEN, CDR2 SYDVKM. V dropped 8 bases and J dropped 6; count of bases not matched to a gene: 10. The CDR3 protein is CASGTGGIADGYTF. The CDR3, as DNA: TGTGCCAGCGGAACAGGGGGCATAGCGGATGGCTACACCTTC.

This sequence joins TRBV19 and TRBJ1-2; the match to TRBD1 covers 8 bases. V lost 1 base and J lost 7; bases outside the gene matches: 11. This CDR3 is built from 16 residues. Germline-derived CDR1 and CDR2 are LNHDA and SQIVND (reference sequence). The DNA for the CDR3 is TGTGCCAGTAGTATAGGGACAGGGAAAGGAGCCTCTGGCTACACCTTC. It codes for CASSIGTGKGASGYTF.

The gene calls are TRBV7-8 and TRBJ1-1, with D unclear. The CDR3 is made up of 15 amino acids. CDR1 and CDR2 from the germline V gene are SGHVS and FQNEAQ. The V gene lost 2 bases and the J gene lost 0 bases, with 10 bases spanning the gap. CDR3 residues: CASSLSEFMNTEAFF. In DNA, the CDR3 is TGTGCCAGCAGCTTAAGCGAATTCATGAACACTGAAGCTTTCTTT.

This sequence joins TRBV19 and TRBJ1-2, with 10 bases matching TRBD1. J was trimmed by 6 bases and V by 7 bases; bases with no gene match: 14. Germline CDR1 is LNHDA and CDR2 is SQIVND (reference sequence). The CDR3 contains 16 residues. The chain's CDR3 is CASTHSGGDRGNGYTF. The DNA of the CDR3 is TGTGCCAGTACCCACTCAGGCGGGGACAGGGGAAATGGCTACACCTTC.

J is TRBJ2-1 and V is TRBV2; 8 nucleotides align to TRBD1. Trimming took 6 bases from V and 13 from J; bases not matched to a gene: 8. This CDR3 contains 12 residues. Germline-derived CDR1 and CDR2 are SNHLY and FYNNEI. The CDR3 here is CASRPEGTGQFF. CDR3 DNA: TGTGCCAGCAGGCCTGAGGGGACAGGCCAGTTCTTC.

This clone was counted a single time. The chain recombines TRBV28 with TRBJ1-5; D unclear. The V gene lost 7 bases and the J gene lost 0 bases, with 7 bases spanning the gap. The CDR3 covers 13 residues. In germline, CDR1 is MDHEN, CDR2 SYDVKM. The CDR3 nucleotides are TGTGCCAGCAACAGTGATAGCAATCAGCCCCAGCATTTT. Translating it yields CASNSDSNQPQHF.

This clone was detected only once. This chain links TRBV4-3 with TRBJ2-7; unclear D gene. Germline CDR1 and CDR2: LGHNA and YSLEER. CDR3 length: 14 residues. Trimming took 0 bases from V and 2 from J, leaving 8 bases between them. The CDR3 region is CASSQDYSPYEQYF. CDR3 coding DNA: TGCGCCAGCAGCCAAGATTACAGCCCCTACGAGCAGTACTTC.

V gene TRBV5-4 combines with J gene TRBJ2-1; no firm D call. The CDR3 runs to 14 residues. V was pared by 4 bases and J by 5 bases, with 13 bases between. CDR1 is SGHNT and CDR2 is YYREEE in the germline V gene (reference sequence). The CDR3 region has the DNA TGTGCCAGCAGCACTCACCCCTTCAACAATGAGCAGTTCTTC. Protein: CASSTHPFNNEQFF.

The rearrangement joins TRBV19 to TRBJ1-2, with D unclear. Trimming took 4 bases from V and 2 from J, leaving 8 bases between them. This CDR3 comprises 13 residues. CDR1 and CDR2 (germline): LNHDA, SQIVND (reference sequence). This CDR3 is CASSRKENYGYTF. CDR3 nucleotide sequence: TGTGCCAGTAGTAGGAAGGAGAACTATGGCTACACCTTC.

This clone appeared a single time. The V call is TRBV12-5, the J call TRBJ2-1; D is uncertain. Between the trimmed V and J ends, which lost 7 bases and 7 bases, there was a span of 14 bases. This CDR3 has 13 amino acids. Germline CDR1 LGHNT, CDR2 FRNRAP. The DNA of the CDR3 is TGTGCTAGTGCCCCGACGCCTAGTAATGAGCAGTTCTTC. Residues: CASAPTPSNEQFF. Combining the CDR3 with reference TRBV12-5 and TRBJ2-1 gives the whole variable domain DARVTQTPRHKVTEMGQEVTMRCQPILGHNTVFWYRQTMMQGLELLAYFRNRAPLDDSGMPKDRFSAEMPDATLATLKIQPSEPRDSAVYFCASAPTPSNEQFFGPGTRLTVL.

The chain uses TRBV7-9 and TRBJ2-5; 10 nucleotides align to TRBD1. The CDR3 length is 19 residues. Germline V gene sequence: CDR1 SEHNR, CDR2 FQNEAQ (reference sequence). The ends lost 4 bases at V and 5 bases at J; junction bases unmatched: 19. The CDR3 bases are TGTGCCAGCAGCTCTAGCCCCGGGACAGGGGCCAAAGGGGGGGAGACCCAGTACTTC. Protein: CASSSSPGTGAKGGETQYF. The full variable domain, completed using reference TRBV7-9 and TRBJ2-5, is DTGVSQNPRHKITKRGQNVTFRCDPISEHNRLYWYRQTLGQGPEFLTYFQNEAQLEKSRLLSDRFSAERPKGSFSTLEIQRTEQGDSAMYLCASSSSPGTGAKGGETQYFGPGTRLLVL.

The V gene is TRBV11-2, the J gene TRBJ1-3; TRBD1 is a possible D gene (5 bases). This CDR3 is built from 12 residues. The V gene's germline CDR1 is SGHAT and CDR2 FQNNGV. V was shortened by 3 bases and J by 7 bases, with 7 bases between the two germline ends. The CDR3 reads CASSFRQNTIYF. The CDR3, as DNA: TGTGCCAGCAGCTTCCGACAGAACACCATATATTTT.

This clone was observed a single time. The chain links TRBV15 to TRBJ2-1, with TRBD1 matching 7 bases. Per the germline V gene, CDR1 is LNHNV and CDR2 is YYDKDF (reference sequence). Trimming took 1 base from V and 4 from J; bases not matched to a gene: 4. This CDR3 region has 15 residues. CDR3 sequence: CATSRGQGRYNEQFF. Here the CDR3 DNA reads TGTGCCACCAGCAGAGGACAGGGAAGGTACAATGAGCAGTTCTTC.

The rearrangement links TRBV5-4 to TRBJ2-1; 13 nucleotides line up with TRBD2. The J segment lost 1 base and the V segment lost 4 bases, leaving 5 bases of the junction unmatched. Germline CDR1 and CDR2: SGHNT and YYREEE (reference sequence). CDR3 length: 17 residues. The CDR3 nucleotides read TGTGCCAGCAGCCAGAAACTAGCGGGAGGGTCCTACAATGAGCAGTTCTTC. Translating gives CASSQKLAGGSYNEQFF.